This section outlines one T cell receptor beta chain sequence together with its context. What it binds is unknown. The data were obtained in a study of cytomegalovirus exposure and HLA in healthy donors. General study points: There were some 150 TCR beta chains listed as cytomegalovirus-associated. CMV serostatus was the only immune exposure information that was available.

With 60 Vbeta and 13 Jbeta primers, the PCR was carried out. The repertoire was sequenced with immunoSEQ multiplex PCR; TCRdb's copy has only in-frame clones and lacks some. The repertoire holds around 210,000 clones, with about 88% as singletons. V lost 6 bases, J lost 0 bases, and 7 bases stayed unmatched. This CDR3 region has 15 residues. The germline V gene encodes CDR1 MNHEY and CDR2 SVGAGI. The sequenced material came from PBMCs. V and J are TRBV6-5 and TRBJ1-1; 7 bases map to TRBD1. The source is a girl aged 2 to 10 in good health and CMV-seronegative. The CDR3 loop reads CASRGSGTVNTEAFF. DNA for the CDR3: TGTGCCAGCAGGGGATCCGGGACAGTGAACACTGAAGCTTTCTTT.